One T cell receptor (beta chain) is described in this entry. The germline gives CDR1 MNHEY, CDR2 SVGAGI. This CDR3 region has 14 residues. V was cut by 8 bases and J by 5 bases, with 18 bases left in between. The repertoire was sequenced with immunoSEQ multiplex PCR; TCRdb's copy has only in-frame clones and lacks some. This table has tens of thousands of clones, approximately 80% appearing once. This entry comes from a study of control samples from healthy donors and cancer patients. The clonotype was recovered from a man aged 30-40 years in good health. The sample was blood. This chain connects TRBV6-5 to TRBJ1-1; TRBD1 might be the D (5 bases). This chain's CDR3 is CASSPGGGWTEAFF. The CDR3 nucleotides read TGTGCCAGCTCACCAGGCGGGGGGTGGACTGAAGCTTTCTTT.